The source of this T cell receptor (beta chain) is a study of T cell responses to AZD1222 COVID-19 vaccine. Clones were sequenced by immunoSEQ multiplex PCR, and TCRdb holds only the in-frame ones, with some missing. The table lists about 130,000 clones, about nine tenths of them singletons. Germline CDR1 KGHSH, CDR2 LQKENI. Trimming removed 4 bases from V and 1 base from J, with 10 bases in between. This CDR3 has 14 residues. Regarding the study as a whole: Two doses of AZD1222 preceded a rise in Spike-specific TCR breadth and depth. Regions left unmutated in variants are reportedly the target of nearly half of spike-specific TCRs. Repertoires were obtained solely post-peak T cell response. There were mostly white British donors and more females than males, and clonal diversity was possibly underestimated.

On this clone: Its antigen is as yet unknown.

The genes are TRBV18 and TRBJ1-2; D gene ambiguous. The sample here was peripheral blood, taken on day 0 of AZD1222 vaccination. This clonotype originated in an adult in good health. The CDR3 reads CASSLRADNYGYTF. In DNA, the CDR3 is TGTGCCAGCTCACTAAGGGCCGATAACTATGGCTACACCTTC.